This is a list of T cell receptor beta chains from one sample in a study of technical replicates of blood from a few donors. Measured with immunoSEQ multiplex PCR; TCRdb has only the in-frame clones, and not every one. The data contain 53,000 or so clones, over 85% of them singletons. The sequencing input was PBMCs. All receptors come from a human donor in good health. Some clones in this sample may be carry-over from other donors' samples. Each CDR3 is given with its conserved first and last residue. The D gene is left open where the match is weak. Clone sizes are given selectively: once, few, many, or a class where the clone is expanded.

j_call | d_call | clone_size | v_call | cdr3_nt | cdr3_aa
TRBJ1-1 | . | . | TRBV5-1 | TGCGCCAGCAGCTATACCCTAATGAACACTGAAGCTTTCTTT | CASSYTLMNTEAFF
TRBJ2-3 | . | . | TRBV9 | TGTGCCAGCAGCCTCAGCGTTGTATTCACAGATACGCAGTATTTT | CASSLSVVFTDTQYF
TRBJ2-1 | TRBD2 | . | TRBV13 | TGTGCCAGCAGCCGACAGCGGGGGGGTGACAATGAGCAGTTCTTC | CASSRQRGGDNEQFF
TRBJ2-5 | TRBD1 | . | TRBV15 | TGTGCCACCAGCGTAGGACAGGGGGATCAAGAGACCCAGTACTTC | CATSVGQGDQETQYF
TRBJ1-2 | . | . | TRBV6-5 | TGTGCCAGCAGTTACGCAGGCTACTATGGCTACACCTTC | CASSYAGYYGYTF
TRBJ2-1 | . | . | TRBV11-2 | TGTGCCAGCAGCTTCCCCCCTTGGAGGCTTTTGGGTGAGCAGTTCTTC | CASSFPPWRLLGEQFF
TRBJ1-2 | . | . | TRBV5-6 | TGTGCCAGCAGCTTGGATGCGGAGAATTTGGCCTTC | CASSLDAENLAF
TRBJ2-7 | . | . | TRBV7-8 | TGTGCCAGCAGCGGCCCCCCTGACAGGATATTATACGAGCAGTACTTC | CASSGPPDRILYEQYF
TRBJ2-2 | . | . | TRBV5-1 | TGCGCCAGCAGCTTGGACGCGGGGAGCCCCGGGGAGCTGTTTTTT | CASSLDAGSPGELFF
TRBJ1-2 | . | . | TRBV5-4 | TGTGCCAGCAGCTTGGTGGGGGGAATGAATGGCTACACCTTC | CASSLVGGMNGYTF
TRBJ1-1 | . | . | TRBV7-8 | TGTGCCAGCAGCTTAGATGGCGGGGGCACTGAAGCTTTCTTT | CASSLDGGGTEAFF
TRBJ2-4 | TRBD2 | . | TRBV5-8 | TGTGCCAGCAGCTTGCAGGGACTAGCGGGAGGGCCTTCGGCCAAAAACATTCAGTACTTC | CASSLQGLAGGPSAKNIQYF
TRBJ2-7 | TRBD1 | once | TRBV4-3 | TGCGCCAGCAGCCATCGTTTTCGAGACAGGGACGAGCAGTACTTC | CASSHRFRDRDEQYF
TRBJ2-2 | . | . | TRBV29-1 | TGCAGCGTCTTTTCCTTCACCGGGGAGCTGTTTTTT | CSVFSFTGELFF
TRBJ2-1 | . | . | TRBV6-1 | TGTGCCAGCACGGCGGCGGGGGCCACCTACAATGAGCAGTTCTTC | CASTAAGATYNEQFF
TRBJ2-5 | . | . | TRBV7-6 | TGTGCCAGCAGCTTAGGGTCGAGTCGACAAGAGACCCAGTACTTC | CASSLGSSRQETQYF
TRBJ2-3 | TRBD1 | few | TRBV6-4 | TGTGCCAGCAGCGCTCAGGGGACAGGGTCTCCAGATACGCAGTATTTT | CASSAQGTGSPDTQYF
TRBJ2-3 | . | . | TRBV25-1 | TGTGCCAGCAGTGAATCGATGACGGGAAGCACAGATACGCAGTATTTT | CASSESMTGSTDTQYF
TRBJ2-2 | . | few | TRBV10-3 | TGTGCCATCCATCTAGCGAGGGAGCTGTTTTTT | CAIHLARELFF
TRBJ1-2 | . | . | TRBV5-4 | TGTGCCAGCAGCCCCGCCACCAGGAACTATGGCTACACCTTC | CASSPATRNYGYTF
TRBJ2-5 | TRBD1 | . | TRBV7-7 | TGTGCCAGCAGCCGGGACAGGGAAGAGACCCAGTACTTC | CASSRDREETQYF
TRBJ2-3 | TRBD2 | . | TRBV4-2 | TGTGCCAGCAAACTGGCGGGGGACACAGATACGCAGTATTTT | CASKLAGDTDTQYF
TRBJ1-2 | . | . | TRBV10-3 | TGTGCCATCACCCCCGGCGACGAGGGTGGCTACACCTTC | CAITPGDEGGYTF
TRBJ2-3 | TRBD2 | . | TRBV5-4 | TGTGCCAGCAGACCAGCGGGAGGGCGTACAGATACGCAGTATTTT | CASRPAGGRTDTQYF
TRBJ2-2 | . | . | TRBV18 | TGTGCCAGCTCACCACCAAGCGGGAACACCGGGGAGCTGTTTTTT | CASSPPSGNTGELFF
TRBJ2-1 | . | . | TRBV21-1 | TGTGCCAGCAGTGACCCTAGCGGGAGAAAAAACAATGAGCAGTTCTTC | CASSDPSGRKNNEQFF
TRBJ2-5 | . | . | TRBV7-9 | TGTGCCAGCAGCTTAGGGCGGGCAGCCCAAGAGACCCAGTACTTC | CASSLGRAAQETQYF
TRBJ1-4 | . | . | TRBV6-5 | TGTGCCAGCAGTTACGGGGGGAATAATGAAAAACTGTTTTTT | CASSYGGNNEKLFF
TRBJ2-7 | . | . | TRBV14 | TGTGCCAGCAGCATCCGGGGCGAGCAGTACTTC | CASSIRGEQYF
TRBJ2-1 | TRBD1 | . | TRBV9 | TGTGCCAGCAGCGCCACAGGGGCGGCAGGCATCGGTGAGCAGTTCTTC | CASSATGAAGIGEQFF
TRBJ2-5 | TRBD1 | . | TRBV6-4 | TGTGCCAGACAGGGGGCCCTGGAGACCCAGTACTTC | CARQGALETQYF
TRBJ2-7 | . | . | TRBV11-2 | TGTGCCAGCAGCTTACAGGTAAACTACGAGCAGTACTTC | CASSLQVNYEQYF
TRBJ2-1 | . | . | TRBV5-6 | TGTGCCAGCAGCTTGATCGCGGGGAGTGAGTTCTTC | CASSLIAGSEFF
TRBJ1-2 | TRBD1 | . | TRBV15 | TGTGCCACCAGCATCTCCACGGGACAGAGTTATGGCTACACCTTC | CATSISTGQSYGYTF
TRBJ1-5 | TRBD1 | . | TRBV5-6 | TGTGCCAGCAGCACGACAGGGTGGGGGAATCAGCCCCAGCATTTT | CASSTTGWGNQPQHF
TRBJ2-7 | . | . | TRBV5-1 | TGCGCCAGCAGCGGAGGGACCCCAGGGCCCTACGAGCAGTACTTC | CASSGGTPGPYEQYF
TRBJ2-2 | . | . | TRBV4-3 | TGCGCCAGCAGCCAGTGGGCTCGAGCCGGGGACACCGGGGAGCTGTTTTTT | CASSQWARAGDTGELFF
TRBJ1-2 | TRBD1 | . | TRBV6-5 | TGTGCCAGCTCTTCGGGGACAGGGGATTACTATGGCTACACCTTC | CASSSGTGDYYGYTF
TRBJ2-7 | TRBD2 | . | TRBV5-4 | TGTGCCAGCAGCAATAGCGGGACGAGGGAGCAGTACTTC | CASSNSGTREQYF
TRBJ2-1 | . | . | TRBV9 | TGTGCCAGCAGCCCCTGGGACTGGGAGAATGAGCAGTTCTTC | CASSPWDWENEQFF
TRBJ2-2 | . | . | TRBV7-9 | TGTGCCAGCAGGGGGCCCGGGGAGCTGTTTTTT | CASRGPGELFF
TRBJ2-1 | . | . | TRBV5-1 | TGCGCCAGCAGCCTCGAGAGCTCCTACAATGAGCAGTTCTTC | CASSLESSYNEQFF
TRBJ2-7 | TRBD1 | . | TRBV7-8 | TGTGCCAGCGGATTCCCGGGACAGGGGGCCCTTTACTCCTACGAGCAGTACTTC | CASGFPGQGALYSYEQYF
TRBJ2-5 | . | . | TRBV9 | TGTGCCAGCAGCTCCTCTCTAGCCGCGGAGACCCAGTACTTC | CASSSSLAAETQYF
TRBJ1-5 | . | many | TRBV7-6 | TGTGCCAGCAGCTTACCTGGCCAGCCCCAGCATTTT | CASSLPGQPQHF